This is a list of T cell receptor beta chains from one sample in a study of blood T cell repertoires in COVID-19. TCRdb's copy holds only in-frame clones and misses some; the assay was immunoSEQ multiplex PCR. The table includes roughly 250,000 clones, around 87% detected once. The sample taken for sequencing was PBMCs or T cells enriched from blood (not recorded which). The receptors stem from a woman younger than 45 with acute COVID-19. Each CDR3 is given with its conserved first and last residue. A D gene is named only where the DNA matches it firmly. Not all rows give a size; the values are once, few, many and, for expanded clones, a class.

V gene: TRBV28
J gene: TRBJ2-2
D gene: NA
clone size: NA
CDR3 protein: CASSLTGNTGELFF
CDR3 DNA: TGTGCCAGCAGTTTGACAGGGAACACCGGGGAGCTGTTTTTT

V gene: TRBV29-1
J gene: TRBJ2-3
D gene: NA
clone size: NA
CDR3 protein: CSVVGLASATTDTQYF
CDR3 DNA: TGCAGCGTTGTAGGGCTAGCGAGCGCTACCACAGATACGCAGTATTTT

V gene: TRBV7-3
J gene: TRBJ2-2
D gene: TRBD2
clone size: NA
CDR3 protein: CASSSGLAGYTGELFF
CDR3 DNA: TGTGCCAGCAGCTCGGGACTAGCGGGTTACACCGGGGAGCTGTTTTTT

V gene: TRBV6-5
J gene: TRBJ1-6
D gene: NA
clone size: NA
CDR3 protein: CASNPTDSYNSPLHF
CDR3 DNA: TGTGCCAGCAACCCGACAGACTCCTATAATTCACCCCTCCACTTT

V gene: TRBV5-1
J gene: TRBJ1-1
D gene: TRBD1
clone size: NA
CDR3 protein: CASSLAIGQGIGTEAFF
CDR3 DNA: TGCGCCAGCAGCTTGGCGATTGGACAGGGGATCGGCACTGAAGCTTTCTTT

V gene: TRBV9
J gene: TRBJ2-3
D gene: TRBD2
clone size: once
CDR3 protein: CASSVGTRVDTQYF
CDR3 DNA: TGTGCCAGCAGCGTCGGGACTAGGGTAGATACGCAGTATTTT

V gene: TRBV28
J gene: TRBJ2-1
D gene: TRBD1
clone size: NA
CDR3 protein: CASSTTGTGLTNEQFF
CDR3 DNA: TGTGCCAGCAGTACTACCGGGACAGGGTTGACTAATGAGCAGTTCTTC

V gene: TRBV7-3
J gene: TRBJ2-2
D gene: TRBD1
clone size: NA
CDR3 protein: CASSLTPDRVFGELFF
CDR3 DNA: TGTGCCAGCAGCTTAACTCCGGACAGGGTCTTCGGGGAGCTGTTTTTT

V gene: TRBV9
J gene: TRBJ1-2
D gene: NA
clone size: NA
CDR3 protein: CASSQGAHNYGYTF
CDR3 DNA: TGTGCCAGCAGCCAAGGGGCCCACAACTATGGCTACACCTTC

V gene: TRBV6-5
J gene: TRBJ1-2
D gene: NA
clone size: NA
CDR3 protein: CASSYLTGISYGYTF
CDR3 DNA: TGTGCCAGCAGTTACCTGACAGGAATCTCCTATGGCTACACCTTC

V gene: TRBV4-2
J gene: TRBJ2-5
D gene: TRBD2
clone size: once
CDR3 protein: CASSQEGPLAGVETQYF
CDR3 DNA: TGTGCCAGCAGCCAAGAAGGTCCGCTAGCGGGCGTAGAGACCCAGTACTTC

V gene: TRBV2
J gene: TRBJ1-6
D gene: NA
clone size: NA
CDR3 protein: CASSVGHANNSPLHF
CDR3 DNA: TGTGCCAGCAGTGTAGGACACGCTAATAATTCACCCCTCCACTTT

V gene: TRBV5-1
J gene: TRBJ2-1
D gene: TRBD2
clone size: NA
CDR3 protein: CASSSAGYSYNEQFF
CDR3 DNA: TGCGCCAGCAGTTCAGCGGGGTACTCCTACAATGAGCAGTTCTTC

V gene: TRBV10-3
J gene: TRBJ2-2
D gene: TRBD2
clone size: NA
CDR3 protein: CAISRTSGANTGELFF
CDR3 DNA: TGTGCCATCAGTCGTACTAGCGGGGCCAACACCGGGGAGCTGTTTTTT

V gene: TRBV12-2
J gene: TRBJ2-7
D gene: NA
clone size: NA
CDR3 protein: CASRLAPGLGTKEQYF
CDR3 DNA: TGTGCAAGTCGCTTAGCCCCGGGACTTGGAACGAAAGAGCAGTACTTC

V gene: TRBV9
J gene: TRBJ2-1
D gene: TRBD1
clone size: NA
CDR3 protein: CATSGGGDYNEQFF
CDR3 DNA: TGTGCCACCTCAGGGGGTGGGGACTACAATGAGCAGTTCTTC

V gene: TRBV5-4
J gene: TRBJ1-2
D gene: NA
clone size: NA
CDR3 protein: CASSGRDNESANYGYTF
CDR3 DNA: TGTGCCAGCAGCGGAAGGGACAACGAATCCGCGAACTATGGCTACACCTTC

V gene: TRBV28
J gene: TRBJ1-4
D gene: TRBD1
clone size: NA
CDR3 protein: CASSSGQLNEKLFF
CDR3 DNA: TGTGCCAGCAGTTCGGGACAGCTTAATGAAAAACTGTTTTTT

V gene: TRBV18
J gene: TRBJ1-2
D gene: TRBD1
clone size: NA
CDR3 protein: CASSPPGTGRENGYTF
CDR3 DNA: TGTGCCAGCTCACCTCCCGGGACAGGCAGGGAGAATGGCTACACCTTC

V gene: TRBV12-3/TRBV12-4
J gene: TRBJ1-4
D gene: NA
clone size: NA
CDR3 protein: CASSFGNEKLFF
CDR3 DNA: TGTGCCAGCAGTTTCGGGAATGAAAAACTGTTTTTT

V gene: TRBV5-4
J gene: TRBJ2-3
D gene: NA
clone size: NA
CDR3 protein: CASSYLDTQYF
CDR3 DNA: TGTGCCAGCAGCTACTTAGATACGCAGTATTTT

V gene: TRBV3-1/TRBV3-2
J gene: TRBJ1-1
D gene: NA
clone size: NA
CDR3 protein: CASSQVRGMWNTEAFF
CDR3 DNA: TGTGCCAGCAGCCAAGTGAGGGGGATGTGGAACACTGAAGCTTTCTTT

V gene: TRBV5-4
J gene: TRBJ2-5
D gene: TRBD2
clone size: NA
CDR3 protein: CASSLALAGVETQYF
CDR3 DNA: TGTGCCAGCAGCTTGGCACTAGCGGGAGTAGAGACCCAGTACTTC

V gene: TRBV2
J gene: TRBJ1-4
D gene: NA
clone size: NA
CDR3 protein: CAKKETVNEKLFF
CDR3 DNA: TGTGCCAAGAAGGAGACAGTAAATGAAAAACTGTTTTTT

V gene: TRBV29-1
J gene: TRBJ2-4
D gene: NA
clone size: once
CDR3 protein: CSVVGREGAKNIQYF
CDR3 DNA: TGCAGCGTTGTCGGCCGAGAGGGAGCCAAAAACATTCAGTACTTC

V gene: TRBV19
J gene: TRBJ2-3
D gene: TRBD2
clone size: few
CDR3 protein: CASTWTSGSPPDTQYF
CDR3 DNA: TGTGCCAGTACCTGGACTAGCGGGAGCCCACCAGATACGCAGTATTTT

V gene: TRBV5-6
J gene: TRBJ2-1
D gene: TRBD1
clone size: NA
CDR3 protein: CASSTLTGEFYNEQFF
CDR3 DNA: TGTGCCAGCAGCACGTTAACAGGGGAATTTTACAATGAGCAGTTCTTC

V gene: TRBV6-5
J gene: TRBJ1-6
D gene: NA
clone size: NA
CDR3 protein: CASSYSRNSPLHF
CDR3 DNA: TGTGCCAGCAGTTACTCTCGTAATTCACCCCTCCACTTT

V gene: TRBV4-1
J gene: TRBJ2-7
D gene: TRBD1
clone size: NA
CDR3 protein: CASSNRQGEQYF
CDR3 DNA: TGCGCCAGCAGCAACCGACAGGGAGAGCAGTACTTC

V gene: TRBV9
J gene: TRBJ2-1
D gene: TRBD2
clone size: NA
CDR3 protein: CASSAAGPSGGADEQFF
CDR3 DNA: TGTGCCAGCAGCGCCGCTGGCCCAAGCGGGGGGGCCGATGAGCAGTTCTTC

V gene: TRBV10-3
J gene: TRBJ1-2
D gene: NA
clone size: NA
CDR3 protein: CAISGTTRGTNYGYTF
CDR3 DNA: TGTGCCATCAGTGGGACCACCCGGGGGACTAACTATGGCTACACCTTC

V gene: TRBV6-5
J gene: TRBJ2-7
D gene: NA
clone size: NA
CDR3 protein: CASMSSYEQYF
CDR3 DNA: TGTGCCAGCATGAGCTCCTACGAGCAGTACTTC

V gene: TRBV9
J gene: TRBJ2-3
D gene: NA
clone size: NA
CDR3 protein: CASTKGVLSTDTQYF
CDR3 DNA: TGTGCCAGTACTAAGGGGGTTCTTAGCACAGATACGCAGTATTTT

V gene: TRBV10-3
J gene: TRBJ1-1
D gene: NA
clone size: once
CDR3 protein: CAISAVEWGPVTEAFF
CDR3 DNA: TGTGCCATCAGTGCAGTGGAGTGGGGGCCGGTGACTGAAGCTTTCTTT